This T cell receptor beta chain came from a study of regulatory T cells in long-lasting Graves disease. For the study at large: Disease was considered persistent Graves' disease after over 5 years of antithyroid drugs (with positive TSH receptor antibodies).

This clonotype has more than one count but fewer than ten. Deletions cut 2 bases from V and 9 bases from J, with 5 bases between. Germline CDR1 MNHNS, CDR2 SASEGT. The CDR3 loop spans 11 amino acids. Time point specified: persistent/refractory GD, antithyroid drugs over 5 years with positive TRAb. RNA from PBMCs was the source of the TCR library. Arm-PCR of CDR3 regions with iRepertoire HTBI primers generated TCR beta libraries. In the source study's methods: About 62 TRBV and 14 TRBJ segments were identified across samples. TCRdb itself ran the multiplex PCR reads through MiXCR, one entry per CDR3 protein. The V and J calls and clone size are TCRdb's, not the authors'. The sample includes over 450,000 distinct CDR3 sequences, 20% to 25% of them seen just once.

The sample was peripheral blood mononuclear cells (PBMCs), taken when the disease was refractory, from a patient treated with antithyroid drugs. This receptor was taken from a female donor with Graves disease. The chain recombines TRBV6-1 with TRBJ2-4; D is unresolved. The CDR3 loop reads CASSEYSIQYF. CDR3 in DNA: TGTGCCAGCAGTGAATACAGCATTCAGTACTTC.